This T cell receptor beta chain was sequenced in a study of T cell responses to AZD1222 COVID-19 vaccine. About the study: Samples with a second dose at about 4 or about 12 weeks were pooled together.

Regarding the study as a whole: Donor demographics were predominantly white British with a female majority; clonal diversity may be underestimated. AZD1222 recipients seropositive at baseline numbered only five to seven. As reported, nearly half of all spike-specific TCRs target variant regions that are unmutated.

Losses at the gene ends were 5 bases for V and 2 bases for J; bases not matched to a gene: 6. Germline values: CDR1 SGHVS, CDR2 FNYEAQ. This CDR3 comprises 16 residues. The repertoire was sequenced with immunoSEQ multiplex PCR; TCRdb's copy has only in-frame clones and lacks some. The data hold approximately 82,000 clones, with more than 90% observed a single time. With regard to this clone: Its antigen remains unknown.

The rearrangement joins TRBV7-6 to TRBJ2-3, with TRBD2 identical over 11 bases. Sequences were derived from peripheral blood, sampled on day 0 of AZD1222 vaccination. This TCR was sampled from an adult in good health. The CDR3 sequence is CASSPRTSGPTDTQYF. The CDR3 nucleotides read TGTGCCAGCAGCCCCCGGACTAGCGGGCCCACAGATACGCAGTATTTT.